Each of the 24 T cell receptor beta chains below was sequenced from the same sample in a study of T-cell memory formation after mild COVID-19. TCRdb re-analysed the 5' RACE reads in MiXCR, keeping a single row per CDR3 protein. There are over 250,000 distinct CDR3 sequences in the sample; approximately 15% occur only once, and 22% lies in the top ten. What was sequenced was PBMCs or a T cell subset sorted from them (not recorded which). The source of these receptors is a man in his late teens or twenties who had mild COVID-19 (a few samples of this study predate the infection). Cell type and time point are not known.

This clonotype was seen a handful of times. The gene calls are TRBV7-9 and TRBJ1-6; TRBD1 matches at 7 bases. The ends lost 1 base at V and 0 bases at J; junction bases unmatched: 6. The CDR3 runs 18 residues. Germline-derived CDR1 and CDR2 are SEHNR and FQNEAQ (reference sequence). CDR3 amino acids: CASSLEVDRSSYNSPLHF. CDR3 coding DNA: TGTGCCAGCAGCTTAGAAGTGGACAGGAGCTCCTATAATTCACCCCTCCACTTT.

In its sample, this clonotype ranks as medium-sized. The V and J genes are TRBV5-1 and TRBJ2-2; D is tentatively TRBD1 or TRBD2 (5 bases each). The V gene lost 3 bases and the J gene lost 0 bases, with 15 bases spanning the gap. The CDR3 sequence is 17 residues long. Germline V CDR1 and CDR2: SGHRS, YFSETQ. The CDR3, as DNA: TGCGCCAGCAGCTCGAACGGGGCTAACGCGAACACCGGGGAGCTGTTTTTT. This translates into CASSSNGANANTGELFF.

The rearrangement links TRBV19 to TRBJ2-7, with TRBD1 matching over 7 bases. Germline V gene data show CDR1 as LNHDA and CDR2 as SQIVND (reference sequence). The CDR3 has 15 amino acids. The J segment lost 1 base and the V segment lost 1 base, leaving 4 bases of the junction unmatched. DNA of the CDR3: TGTGCCAGTAGTATAGGTACAGGGGAATCCTACGAGCAGTACTTC. It specifies CASSIGTGESYEQYF.

This clonotype showed up many times. The rearrangement joins TRBV12-3 or TRBV12-4 to TRBJ2-3; 7 bases fit TRBD2. Losses at the gene ends were 5 bases for V and 2 bases for J; bases not matched to a gene: 4. The CDR3 is made up of 14 amino acids. The CDR3 region is CASSGTTHTDTQYF. CDR3 nucleotides: TGTGCCAGCAGTGGGACTACCCACACAGATACGCAGTATTTT.

This rearrangement joins TRBV5-1 to TRBJ1-2; 7 bases are a match to TRBD1. Germline V CDR1 and CDR2: SGHRS, YFSETQ. This CDR3 region has 12 residues. The V segment lost 4 bases and the J segment 8 bases; nucleotides outside the gene matches: 5. CDR3 sequence: CASSPGQMGYTF. The CDR3 DNA follows: TGCGCCAGCAGCCCGGGACAGATGGGCTACACCTTC.

This clonotype has just a few counts. The CDR3 DNA reads TGCGCCAGTGCGGGACAGATGAACACTGAAGCTTTCTTT. Its translation: CASAGQMNTEAFF. This chain connects TRBV10-2 to TRBJ1-1, with 7 bases identical to TRBD1. V lost 9 bases and J lost 0; bases outside the gene matches: 4. Germline V gene lookup returns CDR1 WSHSY and CDR2 SAAADI. The CDR3 runs 13 residues.

This clonotype was detected only a few times. The chain joins TRBV3-1 to TRBJ2-7; the match to TRBD1 covers 9 bases. Germline loops: CDR1 LGHDT, CDR2 YNNKEL (reference sequence). J gave up 5 bases and V 5 bases, and 7 bases lay outside the gene matches. This CDR3 is built from 14 residues. The CDR3 loop reads CASSAWDRVNEQYF. In nucleotides, the CDR3 is TGTGCCAGCAGCGCATGGGACAGGGTGAACGAGCAGTACTTC.

This clonotype was detected only a few times. The chain uses TRBV5-1 and TRBJ2-2; TRBD1 might be the D (5 bases). Trimming took 1 base from V and 4 from J, leaving 11 bases between them. Germline values: CDR1 SGHRS, CDR2 YFSETQ. This CDR3 is 15 amino acids long. The CDR3 nucleotides are TGCGCCAGCAGCTTGAGCAGGGTCACCACCGGGGAGCTGTTTTTT. Protein: CASSLSRVTTGELFF. Together with reference TRBV5-1 and TRBJ2-2, the CDR3 gives the full variable domain: KAGVTQTPRYLIKTRGQQVTLSCSPISGHRSVSWYQQTPGQGLQFLFEYFSETQRNKGNFPGRFSGRQFSNSRSEMNVSTLELGDSALYLCASSLSRVTTGELFFGEGSRLTVL.

The table lists this clonotype with a few counts. The rearrangement uses TRBV28 and TRBJ2-5; TRBD2 is a possible D gene (6 bases). The CDR3 runs to 11 residues. Per the germline V gene, CDR1 is MDHEN and CDR2 is SYDVKM. V was cut by 4 bases and J by 7 bases, with 7 bases left in between. In nucleotides, the CDR3 is TGTGCCAGCAGTTGGGGGGTGACCCAGTACTTC. It codes for CASSWGVTQYF.

There are many counts of this clonotype. The gene calls are TRBV11-2 and TRBJ2-3; 10 bases are a match to TRBD2. The germline V gene has CDR1 SGHAT and CDR2 FQNNGV. V lost 7 bases, J lost 5 bases, and 9 bases stayed unmatched. The CDR3 consists of 15 residues. The CDR3 DNA follows: TGTGCCAGCACCCTAAGCGGGGGGGCCATAGATACGCAGTATTTT. The encoded protein is CASTLSGGAIDTQYF.

Turning to this clonotype: A junction end diverges from the germline sequence, so it may reflect a read error. The genes are TRBV19 and TRBJ1-5; D ambiguous. CDR1 and CDR2 (germline): LNHDA, SQIVND (reference sequence). The length of the CDR3 is 15 residues. The CDR3 region has the DNA TGTGCCAGTAGTACCCAACCTTGGACCGCCGACTATGCGGATTTT. Residues: CASSTQPWTADYADF.

The V call is TRBV4-1, the J call TRBJ2-5, with a weak D call TRBD2 (6 bases). The CDR3 contains 15 residues. With 3 bases removed from V and 7 bases from J, the gap between germline ends came to 18 bases. The germline gives CDR1 MGHRA, CDR2 YSYEKL. CDR3 protein: CASSQAGGYRGTQYF. In DNA form, the CDR3 reads TGCGCCAGCAGCCAGGCCGGGGGTTACCGGGGGACCCAGTACTTC.

This clonotype was found a few times. This rearrangement joins TRBV4-1 to TRBJ1-1; D perhaps matches TRBD1 (6 bases). Per the germline V gene, CDR1 is MGHRA and CDR2 is YSYEKL. Between the trimmed V and J ends, which lost 6 bases and 1 base, there was a span of 15 bases. This CDR3 has 15 amino acids. Written as DNA, the CDR3 is TGCGCCAGCAGTCCCCAGGGGACAACGAACACTGAAGCTTTCTTT. Its translation: CASSPQGTTNTEAFF.

This chain's CDR3 is CASSLTSGGSYNEQFF. CDR3 nucleotides: TGTGCCAGCAGTTTGACTAGCGGGGGTTCCTACAATGAGCAGTTCTTC. The genes are TRBV5-6 and TRBJ2-1; 12 bases are a match to TRBD2. The V and J ends lost 5 bases and 1 base, in that order; junction bases with no gene match: 4. This CDR3 is 16 amino acids long. Per germline, CDR1 SGHDT and CDR2 YYEEEE.

This clonotype was seen a handful of times. CDR3 in DNA: TGTGCCAGCAATCCCGGACAGTCGGCACCCCTCCACTTT. Amino acids: CASNPGQSAPLHF. The rearrangement joins TRBV6-6 to TRBJ1-6, with a possible D match to TRBD1 (6 bases). CDR1 is MNHNY and CDR2 is SVGAGI in the germline V gene (reference sequence). CDR3 size: 13 residues. Trimming took 7 bases from V and 11 from J, leaving 15 bases between them.

This clonotype was observed many times. The chain combines TRBV14 with TRBJ2-7; TRBD2 might be the D (6 bases). There are 15 residues in the CDR3. Germline V gene sequence: CDR1 SGHDN, CDR2 FVKESK. Deletions cut 4 bases from V and 3 bases from J, with 16 bases between. The CDR3 DNA reads TGTGCCAGCAGCCTAGGGACTGCCCCGGGCTACGAGCAGTACGTC. This codes for CASSLGTAPGYEQYV.

The table lists this clonotype with many counts. The chain joins TRBV5-1 to TRBJ1-1, with D perhaps TRBD1 (5 bases). From germline, CDR1 is SGHRS and CDR2 YFSETQ. The germline V and J ends were trimmed by 2 bases and 4 bases, with 12 bases remaining between them. This CDR3 spans 14 amino acids. CDR3 DNA: TGCGCCAGCAGCTTCGGGGGGTTAGGCACTGAAGCTTTCTTT. Protein sequence: CASSFGGLGTEAFF.

This clonotype came up a few times. The rearrangement joins TRBV7-2 to TRBJ2-5, with D unclear. Germline loops: CDR1 SGHTA, CDR2 FQGNSA. The CDR3 sequence is 11 residues long. Trimming left V 6 bases short and J 0 bases short, with 2 bases between. This CDR3 is CASRDQETQYF. CDR3 in DNA: TGTGCCAGCAGAGACCAAGAGACCCAGTACTTC.

V and J are TRBV7-8 and TRBJ2-1, with D possibly TRBD2 on 7 matching bases. The CDR3 is 14 amino acids. CDR1 and CDR2 (germline): SGHVS, FQNEAQ. The V gene lost 4 bases and the J gene lost 10 bases, with 17 bases spanning the gap. The CDR3 sequence is CASSSRRGGGEQFF. Written as DNA, the CDR3 is TGTGCCAGCAGCTCCAGACGCGGGGGCGGGGAGCAGTTCTTC.

CDR3 region: CASGPRLRDTEAFF. The CDR3 region has the DNA TGTGCTAGTGGTCCCCGGTTAAGAGACACTGAAGCTTTCTTT. This sequence joins TRBV12-5 and TRBJ1-1; D uncertain. In germline, CDR1 is LGHNT, CDR2 FRNRAP. The CDR3 covers 14 residues. V was clipped by 5 bases and J by 3 bases, with 13 bases between them.

This clonotype has more than one count but fewer than ten. This chain connects TRBV5-1 to TRBJ2-7; 9 bases line up with TRBD2. The germline V gene encodes CDR1 SGHRS and CDR2 YFSETQ. The CDR3 is 15 amino acids. V shed 0 bases, J shed 2 bases, and the junction held 3 bases outside the gene matches. CDR3 DNA: TGCGCCAGCAGCTTGGGTAGCGGGGGAACCTACGAGCAGTACGTC. It translates to CASSLGSGGTYEQYV.

The rearrangement uses TRBV4-2 and TRBJ1-5; D is possibly TRBD1 (6 bases). Germline V lookup: CDR1 LGHNA, CDR2 YNFKEQ. CDR3 length: 16 amino acids. Trimming left V 0 bases short and J 7 bases short, with 16 bases between. CDR3 sequence: CASSQDASQGRQPQHF. The CDR3, as DNA: TGTGCCAGCAGCCAAGATGCCTCACAGGGACGCCAGCCCCAGCATTTT.

This clonotype turned up a few times. This chain links TRBV15 with TRBJ2-1; D perhaps matches TRBD1 (6 bases). Germline loops: CDR1 LNHNV, CDR2 YYDKDF (reference sequence). The length of the CDR3 is 15 residues. V was trimmed by 1 base and J by 3 bases, leaving 10 bases between them. DNA for the CDR3: TGTGCCACCAGCAGAGGGACAGACGTCTACAATGAGCAGTTCTTC. It specifies CATSRGTDVYNEQFF.

The chain has TRBV4-1 and TRBJ1-1; tentatively, D is TRBD1 (5 bases). With 4 bases removed from V and 5 bases from J, the gap between germline ends came to 17 bases. The germline V gene encodes CDR1 MGHRA and CDR2 YSYEKL. The CDR3 runs to 15 residues. The CDR3 sequence: CASSLIYAGQTEAFF. For the CDR3, the DNA is TGCGCCAGCAGCCTAATTTACGCGGGGCAAACTGAAGCTTTCTTT.